This is a list of T cell receptor beta chains from one sample in a study of post-analysis software for immune sequencing data. TCRdb reprocessed the PCR reads via MiXCR and lists one record per CDR3 protein. The sample lists about 770,000 distinct CDR3 sequences, approximately 44% occurring once. The sequenced material came from blood. Every receptor here comes from a girl aged 5-17 years with multiple sclerosis. CDR3s include the opening cysteine and the closing phenylalanine or tryptophan. D genes are given only for firm matches. The size field is filled for only some rows; it gives once, few, many or a size class.

d_call: NA
v_call: TRBV20-1
j_call: TRBJ2-7
clone_size: NA
cdr3_aa: CSASFRAYEQYF
cdr3_nt: TGCAGTGCTAGTTTCAGAGCCTACGAGCAGTACTTC

d_call: NA
v_call: TRBV4-3
j_call: TRBJ2-2
clone_size: NA
cdr3_aa: CASSQDGPGGTGELFF
cdr3_nt: TGCGCCAGCAGCCAAGATGGGCCGGGTGGAACCGGGGAGCTGTTTTTT

d_call: TRBD2
v_call: TRBV11-2
j_call: TRBJ2-7
clone_size: NA
cdr3_aa: CASSLRTSGRWSYEQYF
cdr3_nt: TGTGCCAGCAGCCTTAGGACTAGCGGGAGGTGGTCCTACGAGCAGTACTTC

d_call: TRBD1
v_call: TRBV6-2/TRBV6-3
j_call: TRBJ2-7
clone_size: NA
cdr3_aa: CASKWTGDHEQYF
cdr3_nt: TGTGCCAGCAAATGGACAGGGGACCACGAGCAGTACTTC

d_call: NA
v_call: TRBV7-6
j_call: TRBJ2-2
clone_size: NA
cdr3_aa: CASSLESGELFF
cdr3_nt: TGTGCCAGCAGCTTAGAGTCCGGGGAGCTGTTTTTT

d_call: TRBD2
v_call: TRBV20-1
j_call: TRBJ2-5
clone_size: NA
cdr3_aa: CSAITSGIRGETQYF
cdr3_nt: TGCAGTGCTATCACTAGCGGGATCCGGGGGGAGACCCAGTACTTC

d_call: NA
v_call: TRBV28
j_call: TRBJ2-5
clone_size: NA
cdr3_aa: CASSLSPGHQETQYF
cdr3_nt: TGTGCCAGCAGTTTGAGTCCGGGACACCAAGAGACCCAGTACTTC

d_call: TRBD1
v_call: TRBV7-9
j_call: TRBJ2-7
clone_size: few
cdr3_aa: CASSRPGTGTYEQYF
cdr3_nt: TGTGCCAGCAGTCGACCCGGGACAGGGACCTACGAGCAGTACTTC

d_call: TRBD2
v_call: TRBV10-3
j_call: TRBJ2-1
clone_size: few
cdr3_aa: CAISVGTSVYNEQFF
cdr3_nt: TGTGCCATCAGTGTAGGGACTAGCGTCTACAATGAGCAGTTCTTC

d_call: TRBD2
v_call: TRBV12-3/TRBV12-4
j_call: TRBJ2-1
clone_size: NA
cdr3_aa: CASSPTSGASYNEQFF
cdr3_nt: TGTGCCAGCAGTCCGACTAGCGGGGCCTCCTACAATGAGCAGTTCTTC

d_call: NA
v_call: TRBV27
j_call: TRBJ1-2
clone_size: once
cdr3_aa: CASSLSVYGGYTF
cdr3_nt: TGTGCCAGCAGTTTATCAGTATACGGGGGCTACACCTTC

d_call: NA
v_call: TRBV29-1
j_call: TRBJ2-5
clone_size: NA
cdr3_aa: CSVEAGETQYF
cdr3_nt: TGCAGCGTTGAGGCAGGGGAGACCCAGTACTTC

d_call: TRBD1
v_call: TRBV10-3
j_call: TRBJ2-3
clone_size: few
cdr3_aa: CAISETTGYPGTDTQYF
cdr3_nt: TGTGCCATCAGTGAGACGACAGGGTATCCTGGCACAGATACGCAGTATTTT

d_call: NA
v_call: TRBV12-3/TRBV12-4
j_call: TRBJ1-2
clone_size: NA
cdr3_aa: CASSVAAGRANYGYTF
cdr3_nt: TGTGCCAGCAGTGTCGCCGCGGGGAGAGCTAACTATGGCTACACCTTC

d_call: TRBD2
v_call: TRBV30
j_call: TRBJ2-3
clone_size: NA
cdr3_aa: CAWSRTSGRAAQYF
cdr3_nt: TGTGCCTGGAGTCGGACTAGCGGGAGGGCTGCGCAGTATTTT

d_call: NA
v_call: TRBV5-1
j_call: TRBJ2-3
clone_size: NA
cdr3_aa: CASSSPPPKTSTDTQYF
cdr3_nt: TGCGCCAGCAGCTCACCGCCCCCTAAAACTAGCACAGATACGCAGTATTTT

d_call: TRBD2
v_call: TRBV29-1
j_call: TRBJ2-1
clone_size: NA
cdr3_aa: CSVGWTSGRAGPYNEQFF
cdr3_nt: TGCAGCGTTGGTTGGACTAGCGGGAGGGCCGGCCCCTACAATGAGCAGTTCTTC

d_call: TRBD2
v_call: TRBV5-1
j_call: TRBJ2-3
clone_size: NA
cdr3_aa: CASSLVAGTDTQYF
cdr3_nt: TGCGCCAGCAGCTTGGTAGCGGGTACAGATACGCAGTATTTT

d_call: NA
v_call: TRBV10-3
j_call: TRBJ2-6
clone_size: few
cdr3_aa: CAISEPSPRGDGANVLTF
cdr3_nt: TGTGCCATCAGTGAGCCCTCCCCTCGGGGTGACGGAGCCAACGTCCTGACTTTC

d_call: TRBD2
v_call: TRBV7-3
j_call: TRBJ2-1
clone_size: once
cdr3_aa: CASGLAGGDEQFF
cdr3_nt: TGTGCCAGCGGACTAGCGGGGGGGGATGAGCAGTTCTTC

d_call: NA
v_call: TRBV27
j_call: TRBJ2-2
clone_size: few
cdr3_aa: CASSSSGELFF
cdr3_nt: TGTGCCAGCAGTTCTTCCGGGGAGCTGTTTTTT

d_call: TRBD1
v_call: TRBV5-1
j_call: TRBJ2-1
clone_size: NA
cdr3_aa: CASSMGQTSYNEQFF
cdr3_nt: TGCGCCAGCAGCATGGGACAGACCTCCTACAATGAGCAGTTCTTC

d_call: NA
v_call: TRBV6-6
j_call: TRBJ2-7
clone_size: few
cdr3_aa: CASGVGSYEQYF
cdr3_nt: TGTGCCAGCGGTGTCGGTTCCTACGAGCAGTACTTC

d_call: TRBD2
v_call: TRBV5-6
j_call: TRBJ2-5
clone_size: few
cdr3_aa: CASSLTSAETQYF
cdr3_nt: TGTGCCAGCAGCCTGACTAGCGCGGAGACCCAGTACTTC

d_call: TRBD2
v_call: TRBV29-1
j_call: TRBJ2-5
clone_size: NA
cdr3_aa: CSVEEGTSGLRQETQYF
cdr3_nt: TGCAGCGTTGAAGAAGGAACTAGCGGGCTTAGGCAAGAGACCCAGTACTTC

d_call: TRBD1
v_call: TRBV28
j_call: TRBJ2-7
clone_size: NA
cdr3_aa: CASRTGQGDEQYF
cdr3_nt: TGTGCCAGCAGAACGGGACAGGGGGACGAGCAGTACTTC

d_call: NA
v_call: TRBV19
j_call: TRBJ1-2
clone_size: NA
cdr3_aa: CASSSTASNYGYTF
cdr3_nt: TGTGCCAGTAGCTCGACAGCCTCTAACTATGGCTACACCTTC

d_call: TRBD2
v_call: TRBV7-2
j_call: TRBJ2-3
clone_size: NA
cdr3_aa: CASSLARGGSKTDTQYF
cdr3_nt: TGTGCCAGCAGCTTAGCGCGAGGCGGGAGTAAGACAGATACGCAGTATTTT

d_call: TRBD2
v_call: TRBV20-1
j_call: TRBJ2-5
clone_size: NA
cdr3_aa: CSLGGREGRSDTQYF
cdr3_nt: TGCAGTCTAGGGGGTCGGGAGGGCCGTTCAGATACGCAGTACTTC

d_call: NA
v_call: TRBV27
j_call: TRBJ2-1
clone_size: NA
cdr3_aa: CASSLQGGGEQFF
cdr3_nt: TGTGCCAGCAGTTTGCAGGGGGGTGGTGAGCAGTTCTTC

d_call: TRBD2
v_call: TRBV18
j_call: TRBJ2-3
clone_size: few
cdr3_aa: CASSTGLAGSTDTQYF
cdr3_nt: TGTGCCAGCTCAACCGGACTAGCGGGGAGCACAGATACGCAGTATTTT

d_call: TRBD1
v_call: TRBV29-1
j_call: TRBJ2-5
clone_size: few
cdr3_aa: CSASGGDRGWETQYF
cdr3_nt: TGCAGCGCTTCAGGGGGGGACAGGGGTTGGGAGACCCAGTACTTC

d_call: NA
v_call: TRBV29-1
j_call: TRBJ1-1
clone_size: NA
cdr3_aa: CSVETQPSFF
cdr3_nt: TGCAGCGTTGAAACCCAACCAAGTTTCTTT

d_call: NA
v_call: TRBV4-2
j_call: TRBJ2-1
clone_size: NA
cdr3_aa: CASSHGARRARNEQFF
cdr3_nt: TGTGCCAGCAGCCATGGAGCACGGAGGGCCAGGAATGAGCAGTTCTTC

d_call: NA
v_call: TRBV18
j_call: TRBJ2-1
clone_size: few
cdr3_aa: CASSPSVGSNEQFF
cdr3_nt: TGTGCCAGCTCACCATCGGTGGGTTCGAATGAGCAGTTCTTC

d_call: TRBD1
v_call: TRBV5-4
j_call: TRBJ2-4
clone_size: NA
cdr3_aa: CASRTGQGAEEQYF
cdr3_nt: TGTGCCAGCAGAACGGGACAGGGGGCGGAAGAGCAGTACTTC

d_call: NA
v_call: TRBV7-2
j_call: TRBJ2-3
clone_size: few
cdr3_aa: CASSTLTDTQYF
cdr3_nt: TGTGCCAGCAGCACCCTTACAGATACGCAGTATTTT

d_call: NA
v_call: TRBV5-5
j_call: TRBJ2-3
clone_size: NA
cdr3_aa: CASSLEGLSDLTDTQYF
cdr3_nt: TGTGCCAGCAGCTTGGAAGGCCTATCGGACCTAACAGATACGCAGTATTTT

d_call: TRBD1
v_call: TRBV9
j_call: TRBJ1-6
clone_size: NA
cdr3_aa: CASSGKDRGWNSPLHF
cdr3_nt: TGTGCCAGCAGCGGCAAGGACAGGGGCTGGAATTCACCCCTCCACTTT

d_call: TRBD2
v_call: TRBV6-2/TRBV6-3
j_call: TRBJ2-3
clone_size: few
cdr3_aa: CASSFMAGGADTQYF
cdr3_nt: TGTGCCAGCAGTTTTATGGCGGGAGGCGCAGATACGCAGTATTTT